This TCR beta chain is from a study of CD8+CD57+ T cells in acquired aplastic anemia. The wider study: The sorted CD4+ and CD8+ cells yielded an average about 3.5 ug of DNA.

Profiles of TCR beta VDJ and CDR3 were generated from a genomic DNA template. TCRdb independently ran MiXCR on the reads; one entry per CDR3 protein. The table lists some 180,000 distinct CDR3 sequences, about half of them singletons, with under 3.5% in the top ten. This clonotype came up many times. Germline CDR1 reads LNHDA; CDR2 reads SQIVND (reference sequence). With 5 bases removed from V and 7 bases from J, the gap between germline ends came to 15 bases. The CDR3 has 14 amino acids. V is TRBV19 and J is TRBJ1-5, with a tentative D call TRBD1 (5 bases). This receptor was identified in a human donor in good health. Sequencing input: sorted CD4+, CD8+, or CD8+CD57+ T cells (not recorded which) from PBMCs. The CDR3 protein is CASSYDSSLQPQHF. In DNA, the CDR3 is TGTGCCAGTAGTTACGACAGTTCTCTCCAGCCCCAGCATTTT. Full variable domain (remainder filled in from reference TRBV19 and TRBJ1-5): DGGITQSPKYLFRKEGQNVTLSCEQNLNHDAMYWYRQDPGQGLRLIYYSQIVNDFQKGDIAEGYSVSREKKESFPLTVTSAQKNPTAFYLCASSYDSSLQPQHFGDGTRLSIL.